Below are 15 T cell receptor beta chains sequenced from a single sample in a study of T cell clonotyping in hematopoietic cell transplantation. Regarding time point: recipient sample about 28 days before transplant, after cytoreduction. TCRdb keeps only in-frame clones here, not all; method: immunoSEQ multiplex PCR. This table holds about 38,000 clones, about 95% found once. The specimen comprised peripheral blood mononuclear cells, sampled before stem cell transplant. The source is a man aged 35-49 years with chronic myeloid leukemia. Some clones in this sample may be carry-over from other donors' samples.

The gene calls are TRBV9 and TRBJ2-3; D is perhaps TRBD2 (7 bases). V was trimmed by 0 bases and J by 9 bases, leaving 17 bases between them. CDR3 size: 15 residues. Per the germline V gene, CDR1 is SGDLS and CDR2 is YYNGEE. DNA for the CDR3: TGTGCCAGCAGCGTAGAGGTTACATCGGGGGGCACGCAGTATTTT. The encoded protein is CASSVEVTSGGTQYF.

The chain is built from TRBV7-9 and TRBJ1-2; TRBD1 matches 7 bases. This CDR3 is 13 amino acids long. Trimming took 5 bases from V and 4 from J; bases not matched to a gene: 4. Germline V gene sequence: CDR1 SEHNR, CDR2 FQNEAQ (reference sequence). CDR3 loop: CASSRTGIYGYTF. CDR3 nucleotide sequence: TGTGCCAGCAGCAGGACAGGCATCTATGGCTACACCTTC.

This clone has only one observation. V usage is TRBV11-3 and J usage is TRBJ1-3, with no clear D. V was pared by 1 base and J by 6 bases, with 7 bases between. CDR3 length: 13 amino acids. Germline CDR1 is SGHNT and CDR2 is YENEEA. The CDR3 DNA reads TGTGCCAGCAGCTTAGTATTTAAAAACACCATATATTTT. It encodes CASSLVFKNTIYF.

The chain carries TRBV9 and TRBJ2-7; D possibly uses TRBD1 or TRBD2 (5 bases each). The germline CDR1 and CDR2 sequences are SGDLS and YYNGEE. CDR3 length: 15 amino acids. V was trimmed by 5 bases and J by 1 base, leaving 16 bases between them. CDR3: CASSRGPDGSYEQYF. The CDR3 DNA follows: TGTGCCAGCAGTCGGGGCCCAGATGGTTCCTACGAGCAGTACTTC.

The rearrangement uses TRBV28 and TRBJ1-1; maybe TRBD1 (6 bases). The CDR3 loop spans 18 amino acids. Trimming removed 7 bases at V and 0 bases at J, with 24 bases between. The germline gives CDR1 MDHEN, CDR2 SYDVKM. CDR3 sequence: CASTRDSQGLGMNTEAFF. Written as DNA, the CDR3 is TGTGCCAGCACCAGGGACTCCCAGGGGTTGGGCATGAACACTGAAGCTTTCTTT. Full variable domain (remainder filled in from reference TRBV28 and TRBJ1-1): DVKVTQSSRYLVKRTGEKVFLECVQDMDHENMFWYRQDPGLGLRLIYFSYDVKMKEKGDIPEGYSVSREKKERFSLILESASTNQTSMYLCASTRDSQGLGMNTEAFFGQGTRLTVV.

V gene TRBV9 combines with J gene TRBJ1-5, with unresolved D. The ends were cut back, 0 bases at V and 6 bases at J, with 10 bases in the middle. The CDR3 totals 14 residues. CDR1 and CDR2 (germline): SGDLS, YYNGEE. The chain's CDR3 is CASSVGGYGQPQHF. CDR3 nucleotides: TGTGCCAGCAGCGTAGGAGGGTACGGTCAGCCCCAGCATTTT.

The CDR3 DNA follows: TGCGCCAGCAGCCAAGGATACCGCACTGAAGCTTTCTTT. This translates into CASSQGYRTEAFF. V and J are TRBV4-3 and TRBJ1-1; no reliable D call. The germline V gene has CDR1 LGHNA and CDR2 YSLEER. V was trimmed by 1 base and J by 4 bases, leaving 7 bases between them. The CDR3 has 13 residues.

J is TRBJ1-5 and V is TRBV28; D is possibly TRBD1 (5 bases). CDR3 length equals 11 residues. Trimming shortened V by 2 bases and J by 10 bases, and 6 bases separated the two germline ends. Per the germline V gene, CDR1 is MDHEN and CDR2 is SYDVKM. CDR3 sequence (DNA): TGTGCCAGCAGTTTAAGGGGTCCCCAGCATTTT. Encoded protein: CASSLRGPQHF. The full variable domain, completed using reference TRBV28 and TRBJ1-5, is DVKVTQSSRYLVKRTGEKVFLECVQDMDHENMFWYRQDPGLGLRLIYFSYDVKMKEKGDIPEGYSVSREKKERFSLILESASTNQTSMYLCASSLRGPQHFGDGTRLSIL.

CDR3 nucleotide sequence: TGCGCCAGCAGAACGTCTAGCGGGGGGGCTAATACGCAGTATTTT. Translated, it gives CASRTSSGGANTQYF. The gene calls are TRBV10-2 and TRBJ2-3; TRBD2 aligns across 12 bases. The CDR3 covers 15 residues. Trimming removed 6 bases from V and 7 bases from J; junction bases left unmatched: 8. From germline, CDR1 is WSHSY and CDR2 SAAADI.

The gene calls are TRBV6-1 and TRBJ1-1; a possible D gene is TRBD1 (5 bases). V lost 7 bases, J lost 2 bases, and 14 bases lay in between. Germline V gives CDR1 MNHNS, CDR2 SASEGT. The CDR3 is 14 amino acids. The CDR3: CASKTRGENTEAFF. CDR3 in DNA: TGTGCCAGCAAAACGCGGGGGGAAAACACTGAAGCTTTCTTT.

CDR3 in amino acids: CASSPDSDNEQFF. CDR3 nucleotides: TGTGCCAGCAGTCCTGACAGCGACAATGAGCAGTTCTTC. The chain joins TRBV25-1 to TRBJ2-1, with D possibly matching TRBD1 (5 bases). CDR3 size: 13 residues. Germline V gene data show CDR1 as MGHDK and CDR2 as SYGVNS. Deletions cut 5 bases from V and 5 bases from J, with 10 bases between.

This clone was detected once. This chain connects TRBV10-3 to TRBJ2-7; 7 bases agree with TRBD1. The CDR3 has 19 residues. CDR1 and CDR2 from the germline V gene are ENHRY and SYGVKD. The trim removed 3 bases at V and 2 bases at J, leaving 19 bases unmatched. The CDR3 bases are TGTGCCATCAGTGATTCGACAGGGCAGGGTCCAAGAATGGCCTACGAGCAGTACTTC. This encodes CAISDSTGQGPRMAYEQYF.

This clone came up once. V gene TRBV4-2 combines with J gene TRBJ2-7, with TRBD1 matching over 8 bases. Trimming took 3 bases from V and 4 from J; bases not matched to a gene: 8. The CDR3 contains 15 residues. Germline V gene lookup returns CDR1 LGHNA and CDR2 YNFKEQ. The CDR3 sequence is CASSQGPGQAYEQYF. DNA of the CDR3: TGTGCCAGCAGCCAGGGACCGGGACAGGCTTACGAGCAGTACTTC.

The rearrangement joins TRBV28 to TRBJ1-4, with 7 bases that match TRBD1. Germline V gene sequence: CDR1 MDHEN, CDR2 SYDVKM. V was clipped by 6 bases and J by 7 bases; unmatched bases: 14. The CDR3 sequence is 16 residues long. The CDR3 is CASSYTGEGGAEKLFF. In nucleotides, the CDR3 is TGTGCCAGCAGCTACACAGGGGAAGGGGGAGCTGAAAAACTGTTTTTT.

The chain has TRBV30 and TRBJ1-1; the D gene is possibly TRBD1 (6 bases). The CDR3 spans 13 residues. Germline loops: CDR1 GTSNPN, CDR2 SVGIG (reference sequence). The V gene lost 0 bases and the J gene lost 1 base, with 6 bases spanning the gap. The CDR3 here is CAWSVGQNTEAFF. Here the CDR3 DNA reads TGTGCCTGGAGTGTGGGACAGAACACTGAAGCTTTCTTT.